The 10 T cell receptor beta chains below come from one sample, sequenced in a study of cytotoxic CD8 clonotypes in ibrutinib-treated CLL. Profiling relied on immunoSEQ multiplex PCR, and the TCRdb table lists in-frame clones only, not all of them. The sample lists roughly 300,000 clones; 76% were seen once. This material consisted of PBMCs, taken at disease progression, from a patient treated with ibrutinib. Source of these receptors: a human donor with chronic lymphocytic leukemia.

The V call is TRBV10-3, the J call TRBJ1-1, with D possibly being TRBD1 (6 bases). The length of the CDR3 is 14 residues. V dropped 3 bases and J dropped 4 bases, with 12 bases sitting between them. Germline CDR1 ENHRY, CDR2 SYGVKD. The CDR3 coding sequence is TGTGCCATCAGTGACCCAGGGGATCGCACTGAAGCTTTCTTT. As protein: CAISDPGDRTEAFF.

The CDR3 is CASSSGTSGRYNEQFF. As DNA, the CDR3 is TGTGCCAGCAGCTCTGGGACTAGCGGGAGGTATAATGAGCAGTTCTTC. This chain uses TRBV7-8 with TRBJ2-1, with 15 bases fitting TRBD2. Germline CDR1 and CDR2: SGHVS and FQNEAQ. The CDR3 consists of 16 residues. With V trimmed by 4 bases and J by 7 bases, 5 bases remained unmatched.

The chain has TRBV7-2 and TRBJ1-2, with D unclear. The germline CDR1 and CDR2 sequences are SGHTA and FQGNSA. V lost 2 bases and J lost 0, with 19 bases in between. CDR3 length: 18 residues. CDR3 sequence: CASSLSRGARPSNYGYTF. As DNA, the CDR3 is TGTGCCAGCAGCTTATCACGGGGTGCCCGACCTTCTAACTATGGCTACACCTTC. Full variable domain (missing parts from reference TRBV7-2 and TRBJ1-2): GAGVSQSPSNKVTEKGKDVELRCDPISGHTALYWYRQSLGQGLEFLIYFQGNSAPDKSGLPSDRFSAERTGGSVSTLTIQRTQQEDSAVYLCASSLSRGARPSNYGYTFGSGTRLTVV.

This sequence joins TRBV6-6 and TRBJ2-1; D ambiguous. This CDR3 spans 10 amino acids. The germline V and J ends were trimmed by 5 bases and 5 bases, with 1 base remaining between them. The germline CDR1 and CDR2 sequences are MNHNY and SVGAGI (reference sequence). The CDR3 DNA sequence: TGTGCCAGCAGTAACAATGAGCAGTTCTTC. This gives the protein CASSNNEQFF.

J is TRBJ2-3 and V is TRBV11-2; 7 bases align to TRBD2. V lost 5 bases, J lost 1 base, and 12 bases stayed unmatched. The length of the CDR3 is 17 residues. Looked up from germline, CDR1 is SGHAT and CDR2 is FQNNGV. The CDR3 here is CASSETLAGVGTDTQYF. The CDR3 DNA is TGTGCCAGCAGCGAGACTCTGGCGGGAGTGGGCACAGATACGCAGTATTTT.

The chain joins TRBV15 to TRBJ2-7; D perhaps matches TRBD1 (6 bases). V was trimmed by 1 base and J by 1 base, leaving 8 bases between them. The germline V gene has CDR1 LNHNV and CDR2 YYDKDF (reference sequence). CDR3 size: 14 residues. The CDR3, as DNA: TGTGCCACCAGCAGAGGGGACAAATCCTACGAGCAGTACTTC. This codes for CATSRGDKSYEQYF.

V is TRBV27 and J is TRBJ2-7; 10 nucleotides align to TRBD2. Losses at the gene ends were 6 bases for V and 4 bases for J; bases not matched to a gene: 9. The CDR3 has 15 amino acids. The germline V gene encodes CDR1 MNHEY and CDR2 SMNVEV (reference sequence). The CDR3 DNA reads TGTGCCAGCAGAGTTTGGGAGCGGGGGGGATACGAGCAGTACTTC. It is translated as CASRVWERGGYEQYF.

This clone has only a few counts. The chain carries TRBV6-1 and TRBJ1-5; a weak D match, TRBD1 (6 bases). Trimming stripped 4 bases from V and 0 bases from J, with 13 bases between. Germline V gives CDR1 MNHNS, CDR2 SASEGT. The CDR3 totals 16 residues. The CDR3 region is CASSGMGQYSNQPQHF. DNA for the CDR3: TGTGCCAGCAGTGGAATGGGACAATATAGCAATCAGCCCCAGCATTTT.

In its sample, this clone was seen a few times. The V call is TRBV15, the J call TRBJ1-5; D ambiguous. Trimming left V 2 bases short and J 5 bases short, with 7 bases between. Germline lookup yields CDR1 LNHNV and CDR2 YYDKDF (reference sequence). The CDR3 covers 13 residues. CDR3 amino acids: CATSRSGDQPQHF. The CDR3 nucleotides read TGTGCCACCAGCAGATCCGGGGATCAGCCCCAGCATTTT.

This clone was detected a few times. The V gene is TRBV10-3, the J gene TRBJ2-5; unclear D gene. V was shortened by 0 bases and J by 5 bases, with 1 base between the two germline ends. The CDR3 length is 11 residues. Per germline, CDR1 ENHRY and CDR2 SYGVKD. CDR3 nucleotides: TGTGCCATCAGTGAGTCGGAGACCCAGTACTTC. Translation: CAISESETQYF.